This entry lists 2 T cell receptor beta chains sequenced from one sample in a study of graft-versus-host responses after intestinal transplantation. These receptors' antigens are unknown. Assay: immunoSEQ multiplex PCR; the TCRdb copy retains only in-frame clones and omits some. The data contain 140,000 or so clones, 85% to 95% of them singletons. The source material was unstimulated CD4+ T cells sorted from spleen or lymph node cells, sampled before intestinal transplant. The receptors come from a human donor who received an intestinal transplant.

The J gene is TRBJ2-1, the V gene TRBV11-2; 12 bases align to TRBD1. Losses at the gene ends were 1 base for V and 5 bases for J; bases not matched to a gene: 6. The CDR3 has 17 residues. The germline gives CDR1 SGHAT, CDR2 FQNNGV. The CDR3 here is CASSLGAGQGAHNEQFF. The CDR3 coding sequence is TGTGCCAGCAGCTTAGGAGCGGGACAGGGGGCACACAATGAGCAGTTCTTC.

The rearrangement uses TRBV7-2 and TRBJ2-4; D is perhaps TRBD2 (5 bases). CDR3 size: 15 residues. Germline CDR1 reads SGHTA; CDR2 reads FQGNSA. V dropped 1 base and J dropped 9 bases, with 16 bases sitting between them. As DNA, the CDR3 is TGTGCCAGCAGCTTAGTCGGTGGGATAGGAGGCATTCAGTACTTC. Translating gives CASSLVGGIGGIQYF.